The rows below give T cell receptor beta chains drawn from one sample of a study of blood T cell repertoires in COVID-19. Sequencing was performed with immunoSEQ multiplex PCR; in TCRdb, only in-frame clones are kept and a portion is missing. The sample has over 200,000 clones; about 89% are singletons. Sequencing was done on a sample of peripheral blood. These receptors were collected from a man aged 35-49 years who had recovered from COVID-19. CDR3s include the opening cysteine and the closing phenylalanine or tryptophan. Each record gives: V gene, J gene, CDR3 protein.

>TRBV18|TRBJ2-3
CASSPGEYSTDTQYF
>TRBV7-8|TRBJ1-1
CASSLTGIVAEAFF
>TRBV5-6|TRBJ2-3
CASSPTEGIADTQYF
>TRBV9|TRBJ2-1
CASSVALAGVNNEQFF
>TRBV5-4|TRBJ2-3
CASSLTPLTDTQYF
>TRBV11-2|TRBJ1-1
CASSQGGEMKAFF
>TRBV7-9|TRBJ2-3
CASSLLAGGPRGTDTQYF
>TRBV2|TRBJ2-3
CANQRDRGPDTQYF
>TRBV5-6|TRBJ1-3
CASSPSEAGAGNTIYF
>TRBV20-1|TRBJ2-7
CSASSGGVGEQYF
>TRBV21-1|TRBJ2-7
CAGDRGFSYEQYF
>TRBV19|TRBJ2-6
CASSATGYGANVLTF
>TRBV3-1/TRBV3-2|TRBJ1-5
CASSQPTDRGDNQPQHF
>TRBV5-4|TRBJ2-7
CASSFGTSTEQYF
>TRBV11-2|TRBJ1-4
CASSLGGGNEKLFF
>TRBV30|TRBJ1-1
CAWENDSEAFF
>TRBV19|TRBJ2-1
CASSIDNLSGEQFF
>TRBV15|TRBJ2-3
CATSRVLWSGRDTQYF
>TRBV7-9|TRBJ1-4
CASSRTTGNIGYNEKLFF
>TRBV5-1|TRBJ2-3
CASSAGERTTDTQYF
>TRBV19|TRBJ2-3
CASSTFEGQGPADTQYF
>TRBV7-2|TRBJ2-5
CASSPRTSGQETQYF
>TRBV6-2/TRBV6-3|TRBJ2-2
CASSYSRAVRSTGELFF
>TRBV10-1|TRBJ2-1
CASSDSAGEYNEQFF
>TRBV9|TRBJ2-1
CASSRGPYNEQFF
>TRBV20-1|TRBJ2-2
CSASNPREPTGELFF
>TRBV3-1/TRBV3-2|TRBJ2-1
CASSQDPQGYEQFF
>TRBV5-1|TRBJ2-7
CASSLTSGTALYEQYF
>TRBV2|TRBJ2-1
CASSATDNEQFF
>TRBV7-2|TRBJ1-2
CASRLGGHGYTF
>TRBV3-1/TRBV3-2|TRBJ2-7
CASSPGGGQTYEQYF
>TRBV5-1|TRBJ2-7
CASSKRAGADYEQYF
>TRBV7-3|TRBJ1-6
CASSFNINSPLHF
>TRBV4-3|TRBJ1-2
CASSPSRGYGYTF
>TRBV6-2/TRBV6-3|TRBJ1-5
CASSYSALDTGNQPQHF
>TRBV5-1|TRBJ2-2
CASERAGTANTGELFF
>TRBV6-2/TRBV6-3|TRBJ1-5
CASSHGGGNQPQHF
>TRBV5-1|TRBJ2-5
CASSGGTGALETQYF
>TRBV9|TRBJ2-7
CASSALPGGWTEQYF
>TRBV5-5|TRBJ2-3
CASSLWLAGSPRDTQYF
>TRBV11-3|TRBJ1-1
CASSLTGGEAFF
>TRBV9|TRBJ2-7
CASSVDSAGGLVDEQYF
>TRBV29-1|TRBJ2-1
CSVPSGSYYEQFF
>TRBV9|TRBJ2-3
CASSERTSGDPTDTQYF
>TRBV4-3|TRBJ2-1
CASSQGAGNEQFF
>TRBV5-1|TRBJ2-7
CASSLRTGAYEQYF
>TRBV20-1|TRBJ2-7
CSASAPGNSYEQYF
>TRBV20-1|TRBJ2-3
CSASRGDTQYF
>TRBV6-5|TRBJ2-7
CASRDDRSYEQYF
>TRBV11-3|TRBJ2-7
CASSLDGTSEQYF
>TRBV7-9|TRBJ2-2
CASSLGQGDTGELFF
>TRBV5-4|TRBJ2-7
CASSSGQGVGYEQYF
>TRBV20-1|TRBJ2-3
CSASRENTDTQYF
>TRBV6-5|TRBJ1-6
CASSDGGVNSPLHF
>TRBV19|TRBJ2-5
CASRDRQGGKTQYF
>TRBV7-8|TRBJ1-1
CASSEGPLETEAFF
>TRBV6-5|TRBJ2-1
CASSPGTSGRNEQFF
>TRBV5-1|TRBJ2-7
CASRTQRGPGNEQYF
>TRBV7-9|TRBJ1-4
CASSLGVVDEKLFF